The clone carrying this T cell receptor beta chain showed up just a few times. Its antigen is still unknown. Being one base from a much bigger clone, this may be a read error. Given the absence of the conserved phenylalanine or tryptophan at the CDR3 end, a read error is likely. The sample belongs to a study of breast tumors, draining lymph nodes, adjacent tissues. Whole-study results and caveats: Compared with lymph nodes, tumors were less diverse; compared with nontumor tissue, more. The data were judged consistent with most tumor T cells coming from lymph node and expanding in tumor.

Axillary draining lymph nodes of breast cancer patients supplied the node samples. TCRdb recomputed calls from the multiplex PCR reads with MiXCR, one row per CDR3 protein. Here the sample spans about 230,000 distinct CDR3 sequences, roughly 30% being singletons. Per the germline V gene, CDR1 is SGHTA and CDR2 is FQGNSA. The CDR3 covers 14 residues. V shed 5 bases, J shed 2 bases, and the junction held 5 bases outside the gene matches. The receptor comes from a female donor with breast cancer. Some clones in this sample may be carry-over from other donors' samples. J is TRBJ2-7 and V is TRBV7-2; 8 bases fit TRBD1. The sample was axillary lymph node tissue. CDR3: CASSGSTGAYEQYL. CDR3 nucleotide sequence: TGTGCCAGCAGCGGGTCGACAGGGGCCTACGAGCAGTACCTC.